The source of this T cell receptor beta chain is a study of blood T cell repertoires in COVID-19 (dated by TCRdb to about 2020). Regarding the complete study: Collaborator samples came from the United States, Italy and Spain and covered acute and convalescent phases of COVID-19. The material from the prospective study consisted of cDNA or gDNA derived from T cells, B-cell-depleted T cells, or PBMCs. Deeply sampled blood TCRbeta repertoires from subjects exposed to, actively infected with, or recovered from COVID-19 were included in the dataset. A freely available public database, intended as a resource for researchers studying the immune response to SARS-CoV-2, is where the repertoires were released. Samples were obtained from the ongoing ImmuneRACE study (first 160 participants) and from some 1,300 subjects provided by 6 global collaborators. A de-identified subject ID, COVID-19 status, age in years and sex were almost always included in the sample metadata. Where available, HLA class I and class II types were obtained from metadata supplied by the sample provider rather than from assay-based typing.

One collaborating source in Seattle enrolled patients while the patients were actively infected and followed the patients over time throughout the course of disease. Each collaborating institution followed its own protocols to collect whole blood in K2EDTA tubes. For TCRbeta analysis, collaborators shipped samples as frozen whole blood, isolated PBMCs, or DNA extracted from either of those sample types. TCRbeta CDR3 regions were amplified from genomic DNA by means of the immunoSEQ Assay, a bias-controlled multiplex PCR. Per the source publication's procedure: The number of nucleated cells in each sample was estimated from the amplification of reference gene primers within the assay. To quantify the absolute abundance of each unique TCRbeta CDR3 rearrangement, sequence reads were collapsed and filtered. For each sample, productive Simpson clonality was calculated as the square root of Simpson's diversity index over productive rearrangements. The table comes from immuneACCESS by way of TCRdb, which keeps in-frame sequences with V and J called. Part of the clones is missing from these tables; in studies checked, under half for an unresolved V gene and the rest for unknown reasons. That table furnishes V, J and clone size, whereas the DNA furnished D and trimming. The sample contains more than 300,000 clones, 87% of them found a single time. The ten largest make up 10% of the sample.

Here is what the overall study found, with its caveats: How much clinical and demographic metadata was included differed by source and by participant, and the metadata was provided uncurated.

CDR1 MNHEY and CDR2 SVGAGI are derived from the germline V gene. Counted from cysteine to phenylalanine, this CDR3 has 13 amino acids. Kept here is only the CDR3 DNA, which spans 39 bases and is read in frame from base 1. The junction carries 10 bases between V and J, which are trimmed by 9 bases and 0 bases respectively. About this clone itself: The target of this receptor is not known. No quality values exist for individual bases; no much larger clone is one base distant.

The clonotype comes from a woman aged 25 to 39 with COVID-19, enrolled during active disease. What was sequenced was peripheral blood. This sequence uses TRBV6-5 and TRBJ2-3; perhaps TRBD2 is the D gene, with 5 bases matching. The nucleotide sequence is given as TGTGCCAGTCGAGCGGAGAGCACAGATACGCAGTATTTT. Its protein is CASRAESTDTQYF.